The 8 T cell receptor beta chains below come from one sample, sequenced in a study of cytomegalovirus exposure and HLA in healthy donors. A multiplex PCR was run with 60 Vbeta primers and 13 Jbeta primers. Some clones are missing from TCRdb's copy, which holds only in-frame ones; the method was immunoSEQ multiplex PCR. The sample holds approximately 160,000 clones; 70% to 80% are singletons and the top ten take approximately 9.8%. Material for sequencing was PBMCs. These receptors all come from a man aged 18-30 years in good health and CMV-seropositive.

The J gene is TRBJ2-6, the V gene TRBV5-5; 7 bases match TRBD2. Germline CDR1 is SGHKS and CDR2 is YYEKEE (reference sequence). The CDR3 has 16 amino acids. V gave up 3 bases and J gave up 2 bases; unmatched junction bases: 5. The CDR3 nucleotides are TGTGCCAGCAGCTATGGGGGAGGGACTGGGGCCAACGTCCTGACTTTC. It translates to CASSYGGGTGANVLTF.

The rearrangement uses TRBV7-3 and TRBJ2-3; D perhaps matches TRBD2 (7 bases). V was clipped by 3 bases and J by 2 bases, with 12 bases between them. The CDR3 is made up of 15 amino acids. Germline CDR1 and CDR2: SGHTA and FQGTGA. CDR3 nucleotide sequence: TGTGCCAGCAGCTTGTGGGGGGGCGTCACAGATACGCAGTATTTT. It translates to CASSLWGGVTDTQYF.

DNA of the CDR3: TGTGCCAGCAGTTACCGGGACAGGGGATTCTACGAGCAGTACTTC. Its translation: CASSYRDRGFYEQYF. The rearrangement joins TRBV6-5 to TRBJ2-7; 10 bases match TRBD1. The CDR3 has 15 amino acids. CDR1 is MNHEY and CDR2 is SVGAGI in the germline V gene. V lost 2 bases, J lost 3 bases, and 4 bases stayed unmatched.

This sequence joins TRBV5-1 and TRBJ2-3; the D gene is possibly TRBD1 (6 bases). Germline V CDR1 and CDR2: SGHRS, YFSETQ. The CDR3 loop spans 15 amino acids. The V end was cut by 4 bases, the J end by 2 bases, with 14 bases between. The CDR3 loop reads CASSPPGAHTDTQYF. The CDR3 DNA is TGCGCCAGCAGCCCACCAGGGGCCCACACAGATACGCAGTATTTT.

The chain has TRBV6-1 and TRBJ1-3, with TRBD1 matching over 7 bases. J lost 2 bases, V lost 6 bases, and 4 bases had no gene match. The germline gives CDR1 MNHNS, CDR2 SASEGT. The CDR3 runs 14 residues. The CDR3 protein is CASSSDRAGNTIYF. CDR3 DNA sequence: TGTGCCAGCAGCTCTGACAGGGCTGGAAACACCATATATTTT.

Worth noting for this clone: A junction end diverges from the germline sequence, so it may reflect a read error. The rearrangement links TRBV7-6 to TRBJ2-1, with a possible D match to TRBD2 (5 bases). CDR1 is SGHVS and CDR2 is FNYEAQ in the germline V gene. The CDR3 sequence is 14 residues long. Here the CDR3 reads CASSPETSHNEQFF. The CDR3 DNA follows: TGTGCCAGCAGCCCAGAAACTAGTCACAACGAGCAGTTCTTC.

The chain has TRBV7-9 and TRBJ2-1, with TRBD2 as a possible D gene (5 bases). CDR1 and CDR2 (germline): SEHNR, FQNEAQ (reference sequence). The CDR3 loop spans 13 amino acids. V shed 11 bases and J shed 2 bases, with 13 bases lying between them. CDR3 protein: CAARGSPYNEQFF. The CDR3 nucleotides are TGTGCCGCCCGGGGATCTCCCTACAATGAGCAGTTCTTC.

V is TRBV13 and J is TRBJ2-7, with a possible D match to TRBD2 (6 bases). The V end lost 4 bases, the J end lost 6 bases, and 16 bases lay between the germline ends. Germline V CDR1 and CDR2: PRHDT, FYEKMQ (reference sequence). CDR3 size: 14 residues. The chain's CDR3 is CASSSRGRRGEQYF. The CDR3 bases are TGTGCCAGCAGCTCCCGCGGAAGGCGGGGCGAGCAGTACTTC.